These 28 T cell receptor beta chains originate from one sample sequenced in a study of T cells after yellow fever vaccination. TCRdb re-called the 5' RACE reads through MiXCR, storing one row per CDR3 protein. The sample consists of 100,000 to 150,000 distinct CDR3 sequences, around 9.8% of them appearing once. The sample in question was CD8+ T cells sorted from PBMCs, obtained on the day of the yellow fever booster vaccination. The receptors originated from a man between 18 and 29 years old who received the YFV17D yellow fever vaccine.

The sample holds many counts of this clonotype. The chain recombines TRBV7-2 with TRBJ2-7; D may match TRBD1 or TRBD2 (5 bases each). Trimming left V 0 bases short and J 6 bases short, with 12 bases between. The germline gives CDR1 SGHTA, CDR2 FQGNSA. This CDR3 has 14 residues. The CDR3 nucleotides read TGTGCCAGCAGCTTAGCGGTTGGGACCTCCGAGCAGTACGTC. As protein: CASSLAVGTSEQYV.

DNA for the CDR3: TGTGCCAGCAGTTACTCCGGGGCCGTCTACGAGCAGTACTTC. Its translation: CASSYSGAVYEQYF. The genes are TRBV6-5 and TRBJ2-7; either TRBD1 or TRBD2 may fit D (5 bases each). V lost 0 bases, J lost 3 bases, and 9 bases lay in between. Germline-derived CDR1 and CDR2 are MNHEY and SVGAGI. The CDR3 is 14 residues long.

This clonotype was seen a few times. This chain links TRBV11-2 with TRBJ2-7, with D perhaps matching TRBD1 (5 bases). The CDR3 runs to 15 residues. Germline CDR1 SGHAT, CDR2 FQNNGV. The V end lost 3 bases, the J end lost 3 bases, and 15 bases lay between the germline ends. The CDR3 sequence is CASSFGAEPSYEQYF. CDR3 nucleotides: TGTGCCAGCAGCTTTGGGGCGGAGCCAAGCTACGAGCAGTACTTC.

A few counts support this clonotype. The chain employs TRBV25-1 and TRBJ1-2; D ambiguous. V was cut by 10 bases and J by 6 bases, with 15 bases left in between. Germline V gives CDR1 MGHDK, CDR2 SYGVNS. The CDR3 contains 12 residues. The CDR3 sequence is CATEGQLDGYTF. As DNA, the CDR3 is TGTGCCACCGAGGGCCAATTGGATGGCTACACCTTC.

There are many counts of this clonotype. The chain links TRBV6-6 to TRBJ2-2; D not resolved. Germline V CDR1 and CDR2: MNHNY, SVGAGI (reference sequence). V shed 3 bases and J shed 5 bases, with 4 bases lying between them. The CDR3 loop spans 12 amino acids. The CDR3 region is CASSYGTGELFF. The CDR3 bases are TGTGCCAGCAGTTATGGAACCGGGGAGCTGTTTTTT.

The chain joins TRBV29-1 to TRBJ2-7; maybe TRBD1 (5 bases). This CDR3 contains 13 residues. Germline V lookup: CDR1 SQVTM, CDR2 ANQGSEA. Trimming left V 7 bases short and J 0 bases short, with 13 bases between. The CDR3 is CSAEGVSSYEQYF. For the CDR3, the DNA is TGCAGCGCCGAAGGGGTTAGCTCCTACGAGCAGTACTTC.

This chain joins TRBV7-3 and TRBJ2-7; a possible D gene is TRBD2 (5 bases). Trimming cost V 2 bases and J 4 bases, with 9 bases left between them. CDR1 SGHTA and CDR2 FQGTGA come from the germline V gene. This CDR3 has 13 amino acids. CDR3 amino acids: CASSLLGGYEQYV. Written as DNA, the CDR3 is TGTGCCAGCAGCTTACTCGGCGGGTACGAGCAGTACGTC.

V and J are TRBV5-1 and TRBJ2-7, with D hard to call. V lost 1 base, J lost 3 bases, and 20 bases lay in between. This CDR3 has 17 amino acids. CDR1 is SGHRS, CDR2 YFSETQ, per germline. The CDR3 region has the DNA TGCGCCAGCAGCTTGAAGTTGGCGCGTCGGAATAACTACGAGCAGTACTTC. Its protein product is CASSLKLARRNNYEQYF.

A few counts support this clonotype. This CDR3 is CASSFSGDRTDTQYF. The CDR3 DNA reads as TGTGCCAGCAGTTTCTCTGGAGATCGCACAGATACGCAGTATTTT. This sequence joins TRBV28 and TRBJ2-3; D gene ambiguous. The germline V and J ends were trimmed by 3 bases and 1 base, with 11 bases remaining between them. The CDR3 contains 15 residues. Per germline, CDR1 MDHEN and CDR2 SYDVKM. The entire variable domain, with the rest obtained from reference TRBV28 and TRBJ2-3, is as follows: DVKVTQSSRYLVKRTGEKVFLECVQDMDHENMFWYRQDPGLGLRLIYFSYDVKMKEKGDIPEGYSVSREKKERFSLILESASTNQTSMYLCASSFSGDRTDTQYFGPGTRLTVL.

This clonotype has ten or more counts. CDR3 sequence (DNA): TGTGCCAGCAGCTCCCCCTCTAGGATCGCGAACACCGGGGAGCTGTTTTTT. Translated, it gives CASSSPSRIANTGELFF. This chain links TRBV7-2 with TRBJ2-2; D remains ambiguous. The V end was cut by 4 bases, the J end by 0 bases, with 15 bases between. Germline assignment: CDR1 SGHTA and CDR2 FQGNSA. The CDR3 has 17 residues. Filled out from reference TRBV7-2 and TRBJ2-2, the complete variable domain reads GAGVSQSPSNKVTEKGKDVELRCDPISGHTALYWYRQSLGQGLEFLIYFQGNSAPDKSGLPSDRFSAERTGGSVSTLTIQRTQQEDSAVYLCASSSPSRIANTGELFFGEGSRLTVL.

The table lists this clonotype with many counts. The chain recombines TRBV28 with TRBJ2-3; 8 bases map to TRBD2. The CDR3 length is 17 residues. V lost 5 bases to trimming and J lost 6 bases; unmatched junction nucleotides: 16. Per germline, CDR1 MDHEN and CDR2 SYDVKM. In DNA, the CDR3 is TGTGCCAGCAGTCCCACGGGGGGGGGTCCCGCAACTGATACGCAGTATTTT. This codes for CASSPTGGGPATDTQYF. Using reference TRBV28 and TRBJ2-3 for the parts outside the CDR3, the full variable domain is DVKVTQSSRYLVKRTGEKVFLECVQDMDHENMFWYRQDPGLGLRLIYFSYDVKMKEKGDIPEGYSVSREKKERFSLILESASTNQTSMYLCASSPTGGGPATDTQYFGPGTRLTVL.

This clonotype was picked up a small number of times. The rearrangement joins TRBV23-1 to TRBJ2-7; a possible D gene is TRBD1 (7 bases). TRBV23-1 is identified as an open reading frame with a role that is uncertain. Trimming removed 0 bases from V and 5 bases from J, with 11 bases in between. The CDR3 has 14 amino acids. CDR3: CASSQSEGANEQYV. The CDR3 bases are TGCGCCAGCAGTCAATCGGAGGGGGCCAACGAGCAGTACGTC.

V is TRBV12-3 or TRBV12-4 and J is TRBJ2-1; unclear D gene. V was pared by 5 bases and J by 4 bases, with 3 bases between. This CDR3 contains 11 residues. The CDR3 reads CASSGYNEQFF. CDR3 DNA sequence: TGTGCCAGCAGTGGGTACAATGAGCAGTTCTTC.

This clonotype was seen more than once but under ten times. The rearrangement links TRBV7-6 to TRBJ2-1; D gene ambiguous. The CDR3 is made up of 15 amino acids. Germline V lookup: CDR1 SGHVS, CDR2 FNYEAQ. V was clipped by 5 bases and J by 1 base, with 12 bases between them. The CDR3 nucleotides read TGTGCCAGCAGCCCCGCGGAAGGGTCCTACAATGAGCAGTTCTTC. Amino acid sequence: CASSPAEGSYNEQFF.

This clonotype was found a few times. The CDR3 coding sequence is TGTGCCAGTAGCGCCGGGACAGGGGGCTACGAGCAGTACTTC. Amino acids: CASSAGTGGYEQYF. This chain connects TRBV6-2 or TRBV6-3 to TRBJ2-7, with TRBD1 identical over 11 bases. Germline V CDR1 and CDR2: MNHEY, SVGEGT. The CDR3 length is 14 residues. Unmatched junction bases numbered 7, after V lost 9 bases and J lost 3 bases.

The CDR3 spells CASSLRRGADTQYF. Here the CDR3 DNA reads TGCGCCAGCAGCTTGCGGCGGGGAGCAGATACGCAGTATTTT. The rearrangement links TRBV5-1 to TRBJ2-3; maybe TRBD2 (6 bases). CDR1 and CDR2 (germline): SGHRS, YFSETQ. V dropped 1 base and J dropped 4 bases, with 10 bases sitting between them. The CDR3 has 14 amino acids.

This clonotype was counted between two and nine times. This chain connects TRBV4-1 to TRBJ1-6; D remains unclear. V lost 3 bases, J lost 6 bases, and 15 bases lay in between. CDR1 MGHRA and CDR2 YSYEKL come from the germline V gene. The CDR3 sequence is 16 residues long. The CDR3 sequence: CASSHPPTWGNSPLHF. Written as DNA, the CDR3 is TGCGCCAGCAGCCACCCACCAACCTGGGGTAATTCACCCCTCCACTTT.

This clonotype has a handful of counts. Its ends do not fully match the called genes, so a read error is possible. The rearrangement joins TRBV27 to TRBJ1-2, with TRBD1 identical over 7 bases. CDR3 length: 14 residues. The germline V gene has CDR1 MNHEY and CDR2 SMNVEV (reference sequence). This chain's CDR3 is CASSVSGGTYGYTF. For the CDR3, the DNA is TGTGCCAGCAGTGTATCAGGGGGAACCTATGGCTACACCTTC.

This clonotype was observed at least ten times. The gene calls are TRBV4-1 and TRBJ2-7; maybe TRBD2 (6 bases). The CDR3 covers 14 residues. CDR1 and CDR2 (germline): MGHRA, YSYEKL. Trimming took off 2 bases at V and 3 bases at J, with 11 bases between the two ends. CDR3 sequence: CASSQRLGGYEQYF. The CDR3 DNA reads TGCGCCAGCAGCCAACGGTTGGGGGGCTACGAGCAGTACTTC.

This clonotype was seen a handful of times. The genes are TRBV10-3 and TRBJ2-7; 7 nucleotides line up with TRBD1. The CDR3 sequence is 14 residues long. From germline, CDR1 is ENHRY and CDR2 SYGVKD. V gave up 4 bases and J gave up 1 base; unmatched junction bases: 4. In DNA, the CDR3 is TGTGCCATCAGTGGACCGGGACAGTCCTACGAGCAGTACTTC. It encodes CAISGPGQSYEQYF.

In this sample, this clonotype turned up a few times. The J gene is TRBJ2-1, the V gene TRBV12-3 or TRBV12-4, with 9 bases that match TRBD1. The CDR3 length is 15 residues. The V and J ends lost 2 bases and 2 bases, in that order; junction bases with no gene match: 1. The CDR3 nucleotides are TGTGCCAGCAGTTTAAGGGACAGGGCCTACAATGAGCAGTTCTTC. Residues: CASSLRDRAYNEQFF.

A few counts support this clonotype. The chain couples TRBV3-1 to TRBJ2-2; the match to TRBD1 covers 10 bases. With 6 bases clipped from V and 3 bases from J, the junction kept 4 bases outside the gene matches. From germline, CDR1 is LGHDT and CDR2 YNNKEL (reference sequence). CDR3 length: 15 residues. Written as DNA, the CDR3 is TGTGCCAGCAGTCCCGGGACAGGGGACACCGGGGAGCTGTTTTTT. This sequence encodes CASSPGTGDTGELFF.

This clonotype was seen only a few times. The chain carries TRBV4-1 and TRBJ2-4; D unclear. This CDR3 contains 16 residues. V lost 1 base, J lost 0 bases, and 10 bases lay in between. Germline loops: CDR1 MGHRA, CDR2 YSYEKL. CDR3 nucleotide sequence: TGCGCCAGCAGCCAAGTGGGCCGACTAGCCAAAAACATTCAGTACTTC. This encodes CASSQVGRLAKNIQYF.

This clonotype appeared a few times. V and J are TRBV27 and TRBJ2-1; no reliable D call. This CDR3 contains 11 residues. V gave up 4 bases and J gave up 10 bases, with 8 bases separating them. The germline V gene has CDR1 MNHEY and CDR2 SMNVEV (reference sequence). The CDR3 nucleotides read TGTGCCAGCAGTTATGCCGGGGAGCAGTTCTTC. Translated: CASSYAGEQFF.

This clonotype was observed many times. The rearrangement uses TRBV2 and TRBJ2-7; weak D call: TRBD1 (6 bases). The V and J ends lost 5 bases and 2 bases respectively, with 7 bases between them. This CDR3 comprises 12 residues. Germline-derived CDR1 and CDR2 are SNHLY and FYNNEI. Here the CDR3 DNA reads TGTGCCAGCAGTTGGACAGCCTACGAGCAGTACGTC. It specifies CASSWTAYEQYV.

This clonotype was seen only a few times. The chain is built from TRBV12-3 or TRBV12-4 and TRBJ2-6; no clear D gene. This CDR3 comprises 17 residues. The ends were cut back, 4 bases at V and 4 bases at J, with 17 bases in the middle. The CDR3 loop is CASSSLHGSAGANVLTF. The CDR3 DNA reads as TGTGCCAGCAGTTCGTTGCACGGATCGGCCGGGGCCAACGTCCTGACTTTC.

This clonotype was observed at least ten times. For the CDR3, the DNA is TGCAGTGCTAGAGACCTAGAGAACACTGAAGCTTTCTTT. The encoded protein is CSARDLENTEAFF. The chain employs TRBV20-1 and TRBJ1-1; no definite D call. The CDR3 spans 13 residues. Trimming took off 0 bases at V and 1 base at J, with 6 bases between the two ends. Germline V gives CDR1 DFQATT, CDR2 SNEGSKA (reference sequence).

This clonotype came up a few times. This chain links TRBV9 with TRBJ2-2; perhaps TRBD1 as D (6 bases). The CDR3 sequence is 15 residues long. Trimming removed 1 base from V and 6 bases from J, with 13 bases in between. Germline lookup yields CDR1 SGDLS and CDR2 YYNGEE. Here the CDR3 DNA reads TGTGCCAGCAGCGTAATAACAGGGCAGGCCGGGGAGCTGTTTTTT. This encodes CASSVITGQAGELFF. Combining the CDR3 with reference TRBV9 and TRBJ2-2 gives the whole variable domain DSGVTQTPKHLITATGQRVTLRCSPRSGDLSVYWYQQSLDQGLQFLIQYYNGEERAKGNILERFSAQQFPDLHSELNLSSLELGDSALYFCASSVITGQAGELFFGEGSRLTVL.